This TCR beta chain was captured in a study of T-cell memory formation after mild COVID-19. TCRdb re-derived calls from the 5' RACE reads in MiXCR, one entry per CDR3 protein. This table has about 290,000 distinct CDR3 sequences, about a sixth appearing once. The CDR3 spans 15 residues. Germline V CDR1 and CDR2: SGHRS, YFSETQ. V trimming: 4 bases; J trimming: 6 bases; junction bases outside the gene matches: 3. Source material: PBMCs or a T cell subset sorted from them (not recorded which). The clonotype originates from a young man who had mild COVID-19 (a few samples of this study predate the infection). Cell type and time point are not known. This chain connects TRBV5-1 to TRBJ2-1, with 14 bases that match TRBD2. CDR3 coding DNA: TGCGCCAGCAGCGGGGGACTAGCGGGGGTCAATGAGCAGTTCTTC. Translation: CASSGGLAGVNEQFF.